Described below is a single T cell receptor beta chain sequence and its context. These data come from a study of blood T cell repertoires in COVID-19. Overall study context: Material from acute and convalescent COVID-19 was sourced from the United States, Italy and Spain. Sources were T cells, B-cell-depleted T cells, or PBMCs; the material itself was cDNA or gDNA.

The germline gives CDR1 SGHNT, CDR2 YENEEA. With 1 base clipped from V and 2 bases from J, the junction kept 4 bases outside the gene matches. This CDR3 contains 16 residues. Sequencing was performed with immunoSEQ multiplex PCR; in TCRdb, only in-frame clones are kept and a portion is missing. The data hold 140,000 to 150,000 clones, with 80% to 90% observed a single time. This TCR derives from a man in his sixties who had recovered from COVID-19. The sample taken for sequencing was PBMCs or T cells enriched from blood (not recorded which). The chain joins TRBV11-3 to TRBJ2-3; 9 bases align to TRBD2. CDR3 loop: CASSLGAGGPTDTQYF. Written as DNA, the CDR3 is TGTGCCAGCAGCTTAGGGGCGGGAGGGCCCACAGATACGCAGTATTTT. Variable domain in full (rest from reference TRBV11-3 and TRBJ2-3): EAGVVQSPRYKIIEKKQPVAFWCNPISGHNTLYWYLQNLGQGPELLIRYENEEAVDDSQLPKDRFSAERLKGVDSTLKIQPAELGDSAVYLCASSLGAGGPTDTQYFGPGTRLTVL.